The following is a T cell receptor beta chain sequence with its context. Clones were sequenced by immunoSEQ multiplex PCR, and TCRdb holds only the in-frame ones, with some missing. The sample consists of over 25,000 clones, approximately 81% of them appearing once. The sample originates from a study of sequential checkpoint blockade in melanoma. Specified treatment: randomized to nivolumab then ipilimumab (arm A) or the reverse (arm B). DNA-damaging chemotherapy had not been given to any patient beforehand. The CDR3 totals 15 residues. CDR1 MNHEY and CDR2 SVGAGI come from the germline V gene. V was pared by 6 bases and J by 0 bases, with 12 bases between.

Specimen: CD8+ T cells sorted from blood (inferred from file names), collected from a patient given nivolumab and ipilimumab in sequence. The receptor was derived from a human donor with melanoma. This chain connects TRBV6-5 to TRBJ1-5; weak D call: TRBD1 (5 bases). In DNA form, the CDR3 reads TGTGCCAGCAGCCTACGACAGTCTAGCAATCAGCCCCAGCATTTT. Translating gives CASSLRQSSNQPQHF.